Listed below are T cell receptor beta chains from one sample, sequenced in a study of graft-versus-host responses after intestinal transplantation. Which antigens these TCRs recognize remains unknown. TCRdb's table, derived via immunoSEQ multiplex PCR, lists solely in-frame clones and lacks some. The sample lists roughly 80,000 clones, around 87% seen once, with under 9.5% in the top ten. The material was unstimulated CD8+ T cells sorted from spleen or lymph node cells, obtained before transplant. The receptors stem from a human donor who was the organ donor for an intestinal transplant. Both conserved end residues are part of each CDR3. The D gene is left open where the match is weak. Size values are once, few and many counts, or a class for expanded clones, and some rows have none.

cdr3_nt	cdr3_aa	j_call	v_call	clone_size	d_call
TGTGCCAGCAGTTACCGGGGCTCCTATAATTCACCCCTCCACTTT	CASSYRGSYNSPLHF	TRBJ1-6	TRBV6-5	-	-
TGTGCCATCAGTGTGGATACTCAGAATGAGCAGTTCTTC	CAISVDTQNEQFF	TRBJ2-1	TRBV10-3	-	-
TGTGCCAGCAGTTACGTCCAGCGTGGCACAGATACGCAGTATTTT	CASSYVQRGTDTQYF	TRBJ2-3	TRBV6-6	-	-
TGTGCCAGCAGCTTAGAACCAGTAAGCTCCTACGAGCAGTACTTC	CASSLEPVSSYEQYF	TRBJ2-7	TRBV11-2	-	-
TGTGCCAGCAGCCAAGTTGCAGGGGACTCAGCCAAAAACATTCAGTACTTC	CASSQVAGDSAKNIQYF	TRBJ2-4	TRBV4-2	-	-
TGCGCCAGCAGCCAAGAGAAGGCGGACTCCTACACAGATACGCAGTATTTT	CASSQEKADSYTDTQYF	TRBJ2-3	TRBV4-1	once	-
TGTGCCAGCAGCTTAAGGGGCAGATACTACGAGCAGTACTTC	CASSLRGRYYEQYF	TRBJ2-7	TRBV7-8	-	-
TGTGCCAGCACCTCCCTAGGGAACACCGGGGAGCTGTTTTTT	CASTSLGNTGELFF	TRBJ2-2	TRBV27	-	-
TGTGCCAGCAGCTTGGGTGAAAAACTGTTTTTT	CASSLGEKLFF	TRBJ1-4	TRBV5-6	-	-
TGTGCCAGCAGTCGGATGGCAGGGTCCTCGTACGGTGAGCAGTTCTTC	CASSRMAGSSYGEQFF	TRBJ2-1	TRBV28	once	-
TGTGCCAGCAGTTACTCTCCCTACGGGGGGTACGAGCAGTACTTC	CASSYSPYGGYEQYF	TRBJ2-7	TRBV6-5	-	TRBD2
TGTGCCTGGTCAATCTTGGAAGTTAACGAGCAGTACTTC	CAWSILEVNEQYF	TRBJ2-7	TRBV30	-	-
TGTGCCAGCAGTTATGTGAACACTGAAGCTTTCTTT	CASSYVNTEAFF	TRBJ1-1	TRBV28	-	-